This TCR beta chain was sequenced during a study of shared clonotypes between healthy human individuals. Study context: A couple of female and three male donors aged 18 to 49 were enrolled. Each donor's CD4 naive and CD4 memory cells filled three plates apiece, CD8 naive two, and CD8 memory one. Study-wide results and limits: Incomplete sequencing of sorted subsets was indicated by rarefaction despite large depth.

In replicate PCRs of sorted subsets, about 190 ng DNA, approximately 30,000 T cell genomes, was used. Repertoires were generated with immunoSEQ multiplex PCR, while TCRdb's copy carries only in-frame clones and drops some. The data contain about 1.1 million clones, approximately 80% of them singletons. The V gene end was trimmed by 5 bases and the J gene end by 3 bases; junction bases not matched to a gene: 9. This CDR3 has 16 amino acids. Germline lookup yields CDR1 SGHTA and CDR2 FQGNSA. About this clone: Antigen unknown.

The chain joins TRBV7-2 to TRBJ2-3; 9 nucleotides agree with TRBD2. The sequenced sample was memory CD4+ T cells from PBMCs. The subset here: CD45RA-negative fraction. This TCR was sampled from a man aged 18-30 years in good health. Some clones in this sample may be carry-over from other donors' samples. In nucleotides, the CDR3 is TGTGCCAGCAGCGTCTCTAGCGGGGCCATTACAGATACGCAGTATTTT. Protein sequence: CASSVSSGAITDTQYF.